The 23 T cell receptor beta chains presented below share a single source sample, sequenced in a study of regulatory T cells in long-lasting Graves disease. Through Arm-PCR of CDR3 regions and iRepertoire HTBI primers, TCR beta libraries were built. TCRdb re-analysed the multiplex PCR reads in MiXCR, keeping a single row per CDR3 protein. This table has hundreds of thousands of distinct CDR3 sequences, over 20% appearing once. Sample time point: persistent/refractory GD, antithyroid drugs over 5 years with positive TRAb. PBMCs were the source of the RNA used for TCR sequencing. The source material was peripheral blood mononuclear cells (PBMCs), sampled when the disease was refractory, from a patient treated with antithyroid drugs. The receptors here all came from a female donor with Graves disease.

This clonotype was picked up a small number of times. The chain couples TRBV6-1 to TRBJ2-1, with 11 bases identical to TRBD2. The V gene end was trimmed by 5 bases and the J gene end by 9 bases; junction bases not matched to a gene: 15. This CDR3 region has 17 residues. CDR1 MNHNS and CDR2 SASEGT come from the germline V gene. CDR3 DNA: TGTGCCAGCAGTCTTGGACTAGCGGGTCCTCATAGAGGTGAGCAGTTCTTC. The encoded protein is CASSLGLAGPHRGEQFF.

The genes are TRBV20-1 and TRBJ2-3; D call uncertain. The germline V gene has CDR1 DFQATT and CDR2 SNEGSKA (reference sequence). The CDR3 has 14 amino acids. V was pared by 0 bases and J by 0 bases, with 7 bases between. Here the CDR3 reads CSARDSSSTDTQYF. DNA for the CDR3: TGCAGTGCTAGAGACAGTTCTAGCACAGATACGCAGTATTTT.

This clonotype was detected a few times. The chain employs TRBV7-3 and TRBJ1-6, with D tentatively TRBD1 (5 bases). The CDR3 loop spans 15 amino acids. CDR1 is SGHTA, CDR2 FQGTGA, per germline. V was cut by 2 bases and J by 4 bases, with 9 bases left in between. As DNA, the CDR3 is TGTGCCAGCAGCTTAGGGGGACGTTATAATTCACCCCTCCACTTT. This codes for CASSLGGRYNSPLHF.

This clonotype was detected a few times. This chain links TRBV11-2 with TRBJ2-7; perhaps TRBD1 as D (5 bases). CDR3 length: 14 amino acids. V lost 3 bases to trimming and J lost 2 bases, with 11 bases between them. Germline V CDR1 and CDR2: SGHAT, FQNNGV. The CDR3 coding sequence is TGTGCCAGCAGCTTTAACAGGTTCGCCTACGAGCAGTACTTC. It encodes CASSFNRFAYEQYF.

On this clonotype itself: A read error may account for a junction end that differs from germline. The chain uses TRBV5-1 and TRBJ2-5, with D possibly being TRBD2 (5 bases). This CDR3 contains 14 residues. Germline V gene sequence: CDR1 SGHRS, CDR2 YFSETQ. In DNA, the CDR3 is TGCGTCAGCACCAATAGCGTGCGGGCGGAGACCCAGTACTTC. Protein sequence: CVSTNSVRAETQYF.

This clonotype was counted at least ten times. The genes are TRBV11-2 and TRBJ2-7; D not resolved. Germline values: CDR1 SGHAT, CDR2 FQNNGV. CDR3 size: 13 residues. Between the trimmed V and J ends, which lost 1 base and 4 bases, there was a span of 8 bases. The chain's CDR3 is CASSLGWGYEQYF. Written as DNA, the CDR3 is TGTGCCAGCAGCTTAGGATGGGGATACGAGCAGTACTTC. The variable domain in full, completed from reference TRBV11-2 and TRBJ2-7, reads EAGVAQSPRYKIIEKRQSVAFWCNPISGHATLYWYQQILGQGPKLLIQFQNNGVVDDSQLPKDRFSAERLKGVDSTLKIQPAKLEDSAVYLCASSLGWGYEQYFGPGTRLTVT.

This clonotype was seen repeatedly, ten times or more. The V gene is TRBV20-1, the J gene TRBJ2-5; the D gene could be TRBD1 or TRBD2 (5 bases each). Germline V lookup: CDR1 DFQATT, CDR2 SNEGSKA (reference sequence). V dropped 5 bases and J dropped 1 base, with 14 bases sitting between them. CDR3 length equals 14 residues. This CDR3 is CSASRAGLQETQYF. The DNA for the CDR3 is TGCAGTGCTTCCAGGGCCGGACTCCAAGAGACCCAGTACTTC.

This clonotype was counted a few times. The chain recombines TRBV27 with TRBJ2-7, with D perhaps TRBD2 (6 bases). Germline CDR1 is MNHEY and CDR2 is SMNVEV (reference sequence). V was pared by 5 bases and J by 2 bases, with 13 bases between. The CDR3 length is 14 residues. CDR3 sequence: CASSTRERPYEQYF. CDR3 DNA: TGTGCCAGCAGTACACGGGAGCGACCCTACGAGCAGTACTTC.

On this clonotype itself: A junction boundary mismatches the germline segment, possibly from a read error. This sequence joins TRBV2 and TRBJ2-7; D gene unclear. The CDR3 covers 14 residues. Germline V CDR1 and CDR2: SNHLY, FYNNEI. The CDR3 sequence: CASSPIRQTYGQYF. The CDR3 DNA is TGTGCCAGCAGCCCCATCCGGCAGACCTACGGGCAGTACTTC.

The CDR3 is CASSFSRGEQYF. The CDR3, as DNA: TGTGCCAGCAGCTTTTCCCGAGGAGAGCAGTACTTC. The chain carries TRBV11-2 and TRBJ2-7; D is undetermined. CDR3 length: 12 amino acids. Germline loops: CDR1 SGHAT, CDR2 FQNNGV. The V end lost 3 bases, the J end lost 7 bases, and 10 bases lay between the germline ends.

This chain uses TRBV7-7 with TRBJ2-2; possible D gene TRBD2, 5 bases. Looked up from germline, CDR1 is SSHAT and CDR2 is FNYEAQ (reference sequence). There are 15 residues in the CDR3. V was shortened by 5 bases and J by 7 bases, with 17 bases between the two germline ends. CDR3: CASSPREGGGGELFF. The CDR3 DNA is TGTGCCAGCAGCCCCCGTGAGGGCGGCGGCGGGGAGCTGTTTTTT. The variable domain in full, completed from reference TRBV7-7 and TRBJ2-2, reads GAGVSQSPRYKVTKRGQDVTLRCDPISSHATLYWYQQALGQGPEFLTYFNYEAQPDKSGLPSDRFSAERPEGSISTLTIQRTEQRDSAMYRCASSPREGGGGELFFGEGSRLTVL.

The chain combines TRBV28 with TRBJ2-3; 7 positions match TRBD2. With V trimmed by 3 bases and J by 2 bases, 5 bases remained unmatched. The CDR3 is made up of 15 amino acids. The germline gives CDR1 MDHEN, CDR2 SYDVKM. CDR3 DNA sequence: TGTGCCAGCAGTTTGGAGGGAGGGACCACAGATACGCAGTATTTT. This codes for CASSLEGGTTDTQYF.

The chain combines TRBV6-4 with TRBJ1-3; 8 nucleotides match TRBD1. Germline CDR1 is MRHNA and CDR2 is SNTAGT. The CDR3 is made up of 15 amino acids. The J segment lost 11 bases and the V segment lost 6 bases, leaving 15 bases of the junction unmatched. CDR3 in amino acids: CASSRAGGSGDAIYF. CDR3 bases: TGTGCCAGCAGCCGCGCAGGGGGCTCCGGGGACGCCATATATTTT.

The V gene is TRBV19, the J gene TRBJ2-7; a weak D match, TRBD2 (6 bases). Germline CDR1 reads LNHDA; CDR2 reads SQIVND (reference sequence). CDR3 length equals 15 residues. With 3 bases removed from V and 2 bases from J, the gap between germline ends came to 14 bases. CDR3 in amino acids: CASSIRLADTYEQYF. The DNA of the CDR3 is TGTGCCAGTAGTATTCGATTAGCGGATACCTACGAGCAGTACTTC.

This clonotype was recorded at least ten times. V gene TRBV25-1 combines with J gene TRBJ2-1, with D unclear. Trimming took 4 bases from V and 8 from J, leaving 15 bases between them. CDR3 size: 14 residues. Looked up from germline, CDR1 is MGHDK and CDR2 is SYGVNS. The CDR3 protein is CASSAWGSGDEQFF. As DNA, the CDR3 is TGTGCCAGCAGTGCCTGGGGATCGGGTGATGAGCAGTTCTTC.

This clonotype was counted at least ten times. The gene calls are TRBV20-1 and TRBJ1-6; D is uncertain. Germline CDR1 is DFQATT and CDR2 is SNEGSKA (reference sequence). The CDR3 extends over 13 amino acids. V lost 3 bases to trimming and J lost 12 bases, with 15 bases between them. CDR3 coding DNA: TGCAGTGCTAGGATGGACGGAGTTGGACCCCTCCACTTT. The encoded protein is CSARMDGVGPLHF.

This clonotype occurred many times. The CDR3 DNA is TGTGCCAGCAGTTTAGGGAGGGGGCAGGGAGAAAAACTGTTTTTT. Protein product: CASSLGRGQGEKLFF. The chain combines TRBV28 with TRBJ1-4; TRBD1 agrees at 7 bases. Unmatched junction bases numbered 8, after V lost 2 bases and J lost 8 bases. Per the germline V gene, CDR1 is MDHEN and CDR2 is SYDVKM. CDR3 length: 15 residues.

The rearrangement links TRBV2 to TRBJ2-6; D possibly corresponds to TRBD1 (5 bases). The V gene's germline CDR1 is SNHLY and CDR2 FYNNEI. V lost 8 bases to trimming and J lost 1 base, with 18 bases between them. This CDR3 region has 17 residues. CDR3 DNA sequence: TGTGCCAGCGCTATTTGGGTCCAGGGTTCTGGGGCCAACGTCCTGACTTTC. The encoded protein is CASAIWVQGSGANVLTF. Drawing the rest from reference TRBV2 and TRBJ2-6, the complete variable domain is EPEVTQTPSHQVTQMGQEVILRCVPISNHLYFYWYRQILGQKVEFLVSFYNNEISEKSEIFDDQFSVERPDGSNFTLKIRSTKLEDSAMYFCASAIWVQGSGANVLTFGAGSRLTVL.

This clonotype was picked up many times. The chain recombines TRBV28 with TRBJ2-7; 7 bases map to TRBD2. V trimming: 2 bases; J trimming: 5 bases; junction bases outside the gene matches: 3. The CDR3 is 13 residues long. Germline values: CDR1 MDHEN, CDR2 SYDVKM. The CDR3 sequence: CASSLGGENEQYF. CDR3 DNA sequence: TGTGCCAGCAGTTTAGGGGGGGAAAACGAGCAGTACTTC.

This clonotype was seen repeatedly, ten times or more. The chain carries TRBV2 and TRBJ1-2, with D perhaps matching TRBD1 (6 bases). The germline V gene encodes CDR1 SNHLY and CDR2 FYNNEI. V gave up 6 bases and J gave up 2 bases, with 13 bases separating them. The length of the CDR3 is 14 residues. The CDR3 protein is CASSPDSGNYGYTF. The CDR3, as DNA: TGTGCCAGCAGCCCGGACAGCGGGAACTATGGCTACACCTTC.

This clonotype has ten or more counts. The chain uses TRBV2 and TRBJ2-1; D is undetermined. V was cut by 2 bases and J by 0 bases, with 5 bases left in between. CDR3 length: 14 residues. The germline V gene encodes CDR1 SNHLY and CDR2 FYNNEI. As DNA, the CDR3 is TGTGCCAGCAGTGAATTGAGCTCCTACAATGAGCAGTTCTTC. This gives the protein CASSELSSYNEQFF.

This clonotype was seen many times. The chain has TRBV6-1 and TRBJ1-4; D might be TRBD1 (6 bases). This CDR3 has 13 amino acids. Trimming removed 10 bases at V and 5 bases at J, with 14 bases between. The germline CDR1 and CDR2 sequences are MNHNS and SASEGT. The DNA for the CDR3 is TGTGCCACCCAGACAGGAACGAATGAAAAACTGTTTTTT. This encodes CATQTGTNEKLFF.

V gene TRBV9 combines with J gene TRBJ2-2, with D uncertain. The length of the CDR3 is 16 residues. V lost 4 bases, J lost 1 base, and 14 bases lay in between. CDR1 and CDR2 (germline): SGDLS, YYNGEE. CDR3 loop: CASSPGNFGNTGELFF. The CDR3, as DNA: TGTGCCAGCAGCCCAGGCAATTTCGGGAACACCGGGGAGCTGTTTTTT.